This TCR beta chain is drawn from a study of shared clonotypes between healthy human individuals. Study-level points and caveats: Limitation of the genetic and exposure-history diversity represented came from the few donors. Generation probability values for non-shared clonotypes were lower than those for clonotypes shared by all four donors. Sequencing depth was expected to affect clonotype sharing among donors. Collection of samples was limited to blood; tissue repertoires likely differ.

A single count supports this clone. Its target is not known. The assay was immunoSEQ multiplex PCR, and TCRdb's table has in-frame clones only and misses some. This sample yields 700,000 to 950,000 clones, of which 96% are seen a single time; less than 0.25% belongs to the top ten. Terminally differentiated effector memory CD45RA+ cells were left out of the naive CD8 fraction, which was CD45RO-negative and positively selected for CCR7. Between the trimmed V and J ends, which lost 0 bases and 8 bases, there was a span of 10 bases. CDR1 and CDR2 from the germline V gene are LGHNA and YSLEER. The CDR3 has 13 residues.

Sequencing was done on a sample of naive CD8+ T cells sorted from blood. The TCR was taken from a man aged 30 to 45 in good health. The rearrangement links TRBV4-3 to TRBJ1-1; D gene unclear. In DNA form, the CDR3 reads TGCGCCAGCAGCCAAGATTTGTCGGGGGAAGCTTTCTTT. Amino acid sequence: CASSQDLSGEAFF.